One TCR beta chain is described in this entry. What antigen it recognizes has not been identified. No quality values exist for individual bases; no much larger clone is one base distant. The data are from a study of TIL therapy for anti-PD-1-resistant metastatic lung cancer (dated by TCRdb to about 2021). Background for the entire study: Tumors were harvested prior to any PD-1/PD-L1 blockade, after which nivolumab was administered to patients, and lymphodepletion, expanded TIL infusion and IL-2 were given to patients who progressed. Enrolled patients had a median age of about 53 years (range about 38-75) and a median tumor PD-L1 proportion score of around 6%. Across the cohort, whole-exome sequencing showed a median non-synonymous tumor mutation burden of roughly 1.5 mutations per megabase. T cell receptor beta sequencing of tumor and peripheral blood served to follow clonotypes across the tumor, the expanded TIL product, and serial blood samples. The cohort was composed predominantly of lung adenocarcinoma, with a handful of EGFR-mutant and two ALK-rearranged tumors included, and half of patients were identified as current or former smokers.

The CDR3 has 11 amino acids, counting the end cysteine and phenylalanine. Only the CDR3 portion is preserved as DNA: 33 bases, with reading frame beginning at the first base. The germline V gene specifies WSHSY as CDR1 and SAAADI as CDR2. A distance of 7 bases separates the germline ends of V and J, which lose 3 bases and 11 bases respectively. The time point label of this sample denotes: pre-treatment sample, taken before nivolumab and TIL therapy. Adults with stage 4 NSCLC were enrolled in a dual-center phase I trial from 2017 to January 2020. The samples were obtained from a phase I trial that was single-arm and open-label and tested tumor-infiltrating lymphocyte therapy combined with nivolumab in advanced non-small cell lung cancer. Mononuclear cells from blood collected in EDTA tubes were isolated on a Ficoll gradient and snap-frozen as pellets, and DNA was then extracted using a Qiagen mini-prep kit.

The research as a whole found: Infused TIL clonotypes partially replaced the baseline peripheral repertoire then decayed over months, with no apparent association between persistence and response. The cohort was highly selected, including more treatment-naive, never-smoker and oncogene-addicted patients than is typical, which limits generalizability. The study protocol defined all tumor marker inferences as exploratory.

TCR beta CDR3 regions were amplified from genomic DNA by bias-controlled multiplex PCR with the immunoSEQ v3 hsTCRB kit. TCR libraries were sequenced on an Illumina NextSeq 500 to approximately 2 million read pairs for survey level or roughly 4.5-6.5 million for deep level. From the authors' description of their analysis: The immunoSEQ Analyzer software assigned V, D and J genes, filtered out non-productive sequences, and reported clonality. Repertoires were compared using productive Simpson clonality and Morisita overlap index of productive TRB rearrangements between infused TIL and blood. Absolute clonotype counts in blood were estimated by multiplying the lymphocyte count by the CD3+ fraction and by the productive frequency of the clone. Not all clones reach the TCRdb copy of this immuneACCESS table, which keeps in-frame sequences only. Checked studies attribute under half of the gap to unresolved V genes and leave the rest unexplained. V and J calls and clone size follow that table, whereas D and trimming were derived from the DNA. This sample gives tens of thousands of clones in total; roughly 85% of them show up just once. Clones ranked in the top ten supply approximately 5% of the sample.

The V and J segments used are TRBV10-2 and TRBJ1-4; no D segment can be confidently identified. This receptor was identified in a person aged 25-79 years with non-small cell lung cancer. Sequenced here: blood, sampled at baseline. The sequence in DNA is TGCGCCAGCAGTGACGGTGGGAAACTGTTTTTT. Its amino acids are CASSDGGKLFF.